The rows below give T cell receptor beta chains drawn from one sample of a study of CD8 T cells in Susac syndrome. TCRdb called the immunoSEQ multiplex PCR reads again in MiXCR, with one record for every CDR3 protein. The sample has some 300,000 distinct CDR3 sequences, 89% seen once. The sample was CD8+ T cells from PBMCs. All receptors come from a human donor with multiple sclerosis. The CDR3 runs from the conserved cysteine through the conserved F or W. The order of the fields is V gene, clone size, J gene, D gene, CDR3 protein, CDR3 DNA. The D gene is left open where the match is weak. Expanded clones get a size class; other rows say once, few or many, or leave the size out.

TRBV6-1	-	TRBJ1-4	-	CASSRQVETNEKLFF	TGTGCCAGCAGTAGACAAGTCGAAACTAATGAAAAACTGTTTTTT
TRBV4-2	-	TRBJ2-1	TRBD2	CASSQEPSGGADEQFF	TGTGCCAGCAGCCAAGAACCTAGCGGGGGGGCCGATGAGCAGTTCTTC
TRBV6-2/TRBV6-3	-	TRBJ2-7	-	CASSYAEGVGSDCF	TGTGCCAGCAGTTACGCCGAGGGGGTGGGCAGCGACTGCTTC
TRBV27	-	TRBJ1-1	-	CASSFLGGTEAFF	TGTGCCAGCAGTTTTTTGGGGGGCACTGAAGCTTTCTTT
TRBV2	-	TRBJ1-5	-	CASRGWGGQPQHF	TGTGCCAGCAGGGGTTGGGGGGGCCAGCCCCAGCATTTT
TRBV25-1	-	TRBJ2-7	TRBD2	CASSGTSGPHEQYF	TGTGCCAGCAGTGGGACTAGCGGGCCCCACGAGCAGTACTTC
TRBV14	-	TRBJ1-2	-	CASSQVGGRPYGYTF	TGTGCCAGCAGCCAAGTTGGGGGCCGGCCCTATGGCTACACCTTC
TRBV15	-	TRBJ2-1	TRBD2	CATGRARTSEYNEQFF	TGTGCCACCGGCAGAGCGCGGACTAGCGAATACAATGAGCAGTTCTTC
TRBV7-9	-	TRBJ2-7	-	CASSRQDSYEQYF	TGTGCCAGCAGCCGACAGGACTCCTACGAGCAGTACTTC
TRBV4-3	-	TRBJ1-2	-	CASSQEAGTDYYGYTF	TGCGCCAGCAGCCAAGAAGCGGGGACGGATTACTATGGCTACACCTTC
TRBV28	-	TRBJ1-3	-	CASSFWDTAIKGNTIYF	TGTGCCAGCAGTTTCTGGGACACAGCGATCAAAGGAAACACCATATATTTT
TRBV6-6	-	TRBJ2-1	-	CASSYGGGDEQFF	TGTGCCAGCAGTTACGGCGGTGGGGATGAGCAGTTCTTC
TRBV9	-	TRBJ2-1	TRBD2	CASSASGGGNEQFF	TGTGCCAGCAGCGCTAGCGGGGGAGGGAATGAGCAGTTCTTC
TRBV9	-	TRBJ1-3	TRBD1	CASSAGTGTGNTIYF	TGTGCCAGCAGCGCAGGGACAGGGACTGGAAACACCATATATTTT
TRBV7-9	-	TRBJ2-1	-	CASSSGVSNEQFF	TGTGCCAGCAGCTCGGGTGTGAGCAATGAGCAGTTCTTC
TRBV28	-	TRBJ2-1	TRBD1	CASSLVPGTGGGIDEQFF	TGTGCCAGCAGTTTAGTTCCCGGGACAGGGGGCGGGATTGATGAGCAGTTCTTC
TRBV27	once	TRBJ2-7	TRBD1	CASSSSGTAHYEQYF	TGTGCCAGCAGTTCCTCCGGGACAGCTCACTACGAGCAGTACTTC
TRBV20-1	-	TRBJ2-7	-	CSAIRDSHEQYF	TGCAGTGCCATCCGGGACTCCCACGAGCAGTACTTC
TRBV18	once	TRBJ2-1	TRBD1	CASSPDSGTGSYNEQFF	TGTGCCAGCTCACCTGATTCCGGGACAGGGTCCTACAATGAGCAGTTCTTC
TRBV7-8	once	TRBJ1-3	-	CASSLAFAVAGNTIYF	TGTGCCAGCAGCTTAGCGTTCGCAGTAGCGGGAAACACCATATATTTT
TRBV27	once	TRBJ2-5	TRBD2	CASSRTSGRFGETQYF	TGTGCCAGCAGTCGGACTAGCGGGAGATTTGGGGAGACCCAGTACTTC
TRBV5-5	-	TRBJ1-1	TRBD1	CASSSGTGGNTEAFF	TGTGCCAGCAGCTCGGGGACAGGGGGGAACACTGAAGCTTTCTTT
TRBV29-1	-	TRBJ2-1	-	CSVRGMNNEQFF	TGCAGCGTACGCGGGATGAACAATGAGCAGTTCTTC
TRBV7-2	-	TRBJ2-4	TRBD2	CASSLTSGRENIQYF	TGTGCCAGCAGCCTAACTAGCGGGAGGGAAAACATTCAGTACTTC
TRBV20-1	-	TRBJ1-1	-	CSARDLMSGDGTEAFF	TGCAGTGCTAGAGATTTAATGTCAGGGGATGGGACTGAAGCTTTCTTT
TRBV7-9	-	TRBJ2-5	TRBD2	CASTTGLEETQYF	TGTGCCAGCACCACTGGACTAGAAGAGACCCAGTACTTC
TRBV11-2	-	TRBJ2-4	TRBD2	CASSLDLKLGGVRKRNIQYF	TGTGCCAGCAGCTTAGATTTGAAATTGGGGGGGGTCCGTAAAAGGAACATTCAGTACTTC
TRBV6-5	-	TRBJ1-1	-	CASSYRLVGLVNTEAFF	TGTGCCAGCAGTTACCGTCTGGTGGGCCTCGTGAACACTGAAGCTTTCTTT